This T cell receptor beta chain was documented in a study of blood T cell repertoires in COVID-19. On the study more broadly: Acute and convalescent COVID-19 samples came from the United States, Italy and Spain. PBMCs, B-cell-depleted T cells, or T cells were the source of the cDNA or gDNA that made up the material.

The CDR3 totals 15 residues. V lost 0 bases, J lost 0 bases, and 9 bases lay in between. The germline V gene encodes CDR1 SGHRS and CDR2 YFSETQ. The method was immunoSEQ multiplex PCR; TCRdb's version includes in-frame clones alone and lacks a portion of them. Here the sample spans around 180,000 clones, more than 80% being singletons. The clonotype originates from a human donor in a cohort sampled during active COVID-19. The chain combines TRBV5-1 with TRBJ1-2, with a weak D call TRBD1 (5 bases). The sample was peripheral blood. The CDR3 DNA sequence: TGCGCCAGCAGCTTGGGTCCGGGGGCTAACTATGGCTACACCTTC. It specifies CASSLGPGANYGYTF.